The sequence of this TCR beta chain was determined in a study of T cell changes during pregnancy in multiple sclerosis (dated by TCRdb to between 2018 and 2020). About the full investigation: Changes in the T cell repertoire over the course of pregnancy were examined in this study in women with multiple sclerosis.

CDR1 and CDR2 were assigned from the germline V gene as SNHLY and FYNNEI. There are 13 amino acids in the CDR3, from cysteine to phenylalanine inclusive. Of all the DNA, just the CDR3 is kept, 39 bases in frame from base 1. The junction carries 10 bases between V and J, which are trimmed by 3 bases and 7 bases respectively. With regard to this clone: Its antigen target is currently unknown. Per-base qualities were not stored, and no clone one base away is much larger.

The protocol used for the library was the immunoSEQ multiplex PCR assay. Sourced from immuneACCESS, this table was stored by TCRdb with only in-frame sequences that have V and J called. A share of the clones is absent; for the studies checked, an unresolved V gene accounts for under half, and the remainder has no known explanation. This sample is represented by approximately 21,000 clones; less than 90% of them were singletons. The ten biggest clones cover about a fifth of the sample. The source is a female donor in good health, enrolled as a control in a pregnancy study. The sample was CD8+ T cells from peripheral blood mononuclear cells, taken after pregnancy. Recombination joined TRBV2 with TRBJ2-1, with the D gene uncertain. The DNA sequence reads TGTGCCAGCAGTGATCAACAGTTTAATGAGCAGTTCTTC. Translated, it gives CASSDQQFNEQFF.